This TCR beta chain was obtained from a study of blood T cell repertoires in COVID-19. Study as a whole: Sources were T cells, B-cell-depleted T cells, or PBMCs; the material itself was cDNA or gDNA.

This CDR3 has 16 residues. Trimming took 0 bases from V and 8 from J; bases not matched to a gene: 7. Germline CDR1 is MGHRA and CDR2 is YSYEKL. Method: immunoSEQ multiplex PCR; TCRdb's copy keeps in-frame clones and lacks some. Found here are some 200,000 clones, almost 90% of them singletons; the top ten hold 1.5%. Sequenced material: peripheral blood. The V gene is TRBV4-1, the J gene TRBJ2-7; 13 bases align to TRBD2. The TCR sequence derives from a man between 18 and 35 years old with active or convalescent COVID-19. This chain's CDR3 is CASSQELTSGRAKQYF. Here the CDR3 DNA reads TGCGCCAGCAGCCAAGAACTCACTAGCGGGAGGGCAAAGCAGTACTTC.